This is a list of T cell receptor beta chains from one sample in a study of cytomegalovirus exposure and HLA in healthy donors. Method: immunoSEQ multiplex PCR; TCRdb's copy keeps in-frame clones and lacks some. The table records about 150,000 clones, roughly 77% of them present only once. The specimen sequenced was PBMCs. Every receptor here comes from a man aged 30-40 years in good health and CMV-seropositive. Each CDR3 is given with its conserved first and last residue.

V	J	CDR3
TRBV19	TRBJ1-2	CASSMGRDRTYGYTF
TRBV5-1	TRBJ1-2	CASRTGQGDYGYTF
TRBV5-1	TRBJ2-5	CASSLARTGRRQETQYF
TRBV15	TRBJ1-3	CATSNNGNTIYF
TRBV10-3	TRBJ2-3	CAISGPGQGTDTQYF
TRBV6-5	TRBJ1-2	CASSRQGVDGYTF
TRBV7-2	TRBJ1-5	CASSLAWGGSNQPQHF
TRBV5-1	TRBJ2-3	CASSLGQSTDTQYF
TRBV4-3	TRBJ2-7	CASSQDRGWPEQYF
TRBV5-1	TRBJ2-1	CASSVQLAGYSGEQFF
TRBV2	TRBJ1-2	CASSVSGEGYGYTF
TRBV28	TRBJ2-7	CASSRGSSAYEQYF
TRBV7-6	TRBJ1-5	CASSPSGLSNQPQHF
TRBV7-9	TRBJ2-2	CSSSLDTGGSNTGELFF
TRBV19	TRBJ1-4	CASSIAGFDEKLFF
TRBV5-1	TRBJ2-5	CASSREASGTGEETQYF
TRBV5-6	TRBJ1-5	CASSFSQGNQPQHF
TRBV6-6	TRBJ1-5	CASSLDTYSNQPQHF
TRBV7-3	TRBJ1-6	CASSFRGSGSPLHF
TRBV4-1	TRBJ1-4	CASSQVDRLNEKLFF
TRBV27	TRBJ1-5	CASRQGGPYSNQPQHF
TRBV9	TRBJ2-2	CASSGFGENTGELFF